The 16 T cell receptor beta chains listed next were all sequenced from one sample in a study of shared clonotypes between healthy human individuals. Profiled with immunoSEQ multiplex PCR; TCRdb holds only in-frame clones, not every one. This table has roughly 2.1 million clones, 90% to 95% appearing once. Naive-designated CD8 cells lacked CD45RO, were positively enriched for CCR7, and omitted terminally differentiated effector memory CD45RA+ cells. Sequences were obtained from naive CD8+ T cells from PBMCs. These receptor sequences come from a young man in good health. Some clones in this sample may be carry-over from other donors' samples.

Comment on this clone: The same CDR3 arises from other DNA sequences in this sample as well. The chain couples TRBV27 to TRBJ2-7; no definite D call. Germline CDR1 MNHEY, CDR2 SMNVEV (reference sequence). The CDR3 extends over 14 amino acids. Trimming left V 2 bases short and J 2 bases short, with 10 bases between. The CDR3: CASSLGRVPYEQYF. The CDR3 DNA reads as TGTGCCAGCAGTTTAGGCCGGGTACCCTACGAGCAGTACTTC.

Note on this clone: This CDR3 is also generated by other DNA sequences in the sample. The chain uses TRBV7-9 and TRBJ1-4; possibly TRBD1 for D (5 bases). Deletions cut 5 bases from V and 8 bases from J, with 9 bases between. From germline, CDR1 is SEHNR and CDR2 FQNEAQ (reference sequence). The CDR3 consists of 12 residues. CDR3 nucleotide sequence: TGTGCCAGCAGCCTCGGGGGAGAAAAACTGTTTTTT. Protein: CASSLGGEKLFF.

This chain uses TRBV7-2 with TRBJ2-7, with D hard to call. The CDR3 covers 15 residues. Deletions cut 2 bases from V and 2 bases from J, with 13 bases between. Germline assignment: CDR1 SGHTA and CDR2 FQGNSA. Here the CDR3 DNA reads TGTGCCAGCAGCTTACCGGACCTCCTCACCTACGAGCAGTACTTC. The encoded protein is CASSLPDLLTYEQYF.

The V and J genes are TRBV5-1 and TRBJ2-3; 9 bases are shared with TRBD2. Trimming removed 0 bases from V and 3 bases from J; junction bases left unmatched: 5. The CDR3 totals 16 residues. The germline V gene has CDR1 SGHRS and CDR2 YFSETQ. CDR3 sequence reads: CASSLEGLAATDTQYF. The DNA of the CDR3 is TGCGCCAGCAGCTTGGAGGGACTAGCTGCGACAGATACGCAGTATTTT.

The chain is built from TRBV7-9 and TRBJ2-7; no clear D gene. The germline CDR1 and CDR2 sequences are SEHNR and FQNEAQ (reference sequence). The CDR3 extends over 13 amino acids. V was pared by 2 bases and J by 6 bases, with 11 bases between. This CDR3 reads CASSLNGLSEQYF. CDR3 coding DNA: TGTGCCAGCAGCTTAAACGGGTTAAGCGAGCAGTACTTC.

The chain uses TRBV29-1 and TRBJ2-5; D is undetermined. The DNA end is more similar to TRBJ2-7, so the J call may be wrong. The CDR3 is made up of 12 amino acids. Germline V lookup: CDR1 SQVTM, CDR2 ANQGSEA. The CDR3 nucleotides are TGCAGCGTCCCAGGACCGTCCTACGAGCAGTACTTC. Translation: CSVPGPSYEQYF.

This clone was recorded once. The chain is built from TRBV7-6 and TRBJ2-7, with 9 bases fitting TRBD2. The trim removed 1 base at V and 1 base at J, leaving 5 bases unmatched. Germline CDR1 reads SGHVS; CDR2 reads FNYEAQ. The CDR3 sequence is 16 residues long. For the CDR3, the DNA is TGTGCCAGCAGCTTAGTTGCGGGAGGGCGGTCCTACGAGCAGTACTTC. Amino acid sequence: CASSLVAGGRSYEQYF.

This clone was recorded only once. CDR3 bases: TGTGCCAGCAGTCCAGGTAGCGATGAGCAGTTCTTC. Protein sequence: CASSPGSDEQFF. The V and J genes are TRBV7-9 and TRBJ2-1, with D possibly being TRBD2 (5 bases). CDR1 is SEHNR and CDR2 is FQNEAQ in the germline V gene (reference sequence). CDR3 length: 12 amino acids. V lost 6 bases to trimming and J lost 8 bases, with 11 bases between them.

The V call is TRBV13, the J call TRBJ2-1, with 11 bases identical to TRBD2. The germline gives CDR1 PRHDT, CDR2 FYEKMQ (reference sequence). Unmatched junction bases numbered 5, after V lost 3 bases and J lost 10 bases. The CDR3 is made up of 14 amino acids. CDR3 nucleotide sequence: TGTGCCAGCAGCTTCGAGAGACTAGCGGGGGAGCAGTTCTTC. Protein: CASSFERLAGEQFF.

This clone came up a few times. The CDR3 nucleotides read TGTGCCAGCAGCAAAGCGCTGGGTGAGCAGTTCTTC. It translates to CASSKALGEQFF. The chain recombines TRBV21-1 with TRBJ2-1. TRBV21-1 is a recognized pseudogene. This CDR3 contains 12 residues.

The rearrangement joins TRBV28 to TRBJ2-1; either TRBD1 or TRBD2 may supply D (5 bases each). The V end lost 5 bases, the J end lost 4 bases, and 12 bases lay between the germline ends. The CDR3 totals 14 residues. Germline V gene data show CDR1 as MDHEN and CDR2 as SYDVKM. The CDR3 DNA reads TGTGCCAGCAGTCACCGGGACGGTTACAATGAGCAGTTCTTC. Protein product: CASSHRDGYNEQFF.

V usage is TRBV7-9 and J usage is TRBJ2-3, with D possibly matching TRBD2 (6 bases). The CDR3 is 15 residues long. V shed 5 bases and J shed 4 bases, with 16 bases lying between them. The germline CDR1 and CDR2 sequences are SEHNR and FQNEAQ (reference sequence). CDR3: CASSPTGGRADTQYF. The CDR3 nucleotides read TGTGCCAGCAGCCCAACCGGGGGACGCGCAGATACGCAGTATTTT.

This rearrangement joins TRBV6-5 to TRBJ1-1; D is unresolved. This CDR3 spans 13 amino acids. Germline V gene sequence: CDR1 MNHEY, CDR2 SVGAGI. V was pared by 6 bases and J by 1 base, with 9 bases between. The CDR3 DNA is TGTGCCAGCAGCCACCCCGAGAACACTGAAGCTTTCTTT. Translation gives CASSHPENTEAFF.

This chain uses TRBV29-1 with TRBJ2-5, with unresolved D. The germline CDR1 and CDR2 sequences are SQVTM and ANQGSEA. Trimming took off 5 bases at V and 5 bases at J, with 9 bases between the two ends. CDR3 size: 11 residues. CDR3 nucleotide sequence: TGCAGCGTTTACGGTGGGGAGACCCAGTACTTC. Protein sequence: CSVYGGETQYF. The full variable domain, rest sourced from reference TRBV29-1 and TRBJ2-5, is SAVISQKPSRDICQRGTSLTIQCQVDSQVTMMFWYRQQPGQSLTLIATANQGSEATYESGFVIDKFPISRPNLTFSTLTVSNMSPEDSSIYLCSVYGGETQYFGPGTRLLVL.

The chain uses TRBV6-1 and TRBJ2-1, with 11 bases that match TRBD1. The germline V gene encodes CDR1 MNHNS and CDR2 SASEGT. The CDR3 covers 18 residues. The V segment lost 2 bases and the J segment 8 bases; nucleotides outside the gene matches: 14. The CDR3 bases are TGTGCCAGCAGTGAACCCTCAATCCGGGACAGGGGGTCGGATGAGCAGTTCTTC. Translated, it gives CASSEPSIRDRGSDEQFF.

The chain joins TRBV5-6 to TRBJ2-1; 7 nucleotides align to TRBD2. Germline V lookup: CDR1 SGHDT, CDR2 YYEEEE. V dropped 2 bases and J dropped 5; count of bases not matched to a gene: 10. This CDR3 comprises 16 residues. The CDR3 sequence: CASSFDGRRSDNEQFF. The CDR3 nucleotides read TGTGCCAGCAGCTTCGACGGGAGGAGAAGCGACAATGAGCAGTTCTTC.